The entry below describes one T cell receptor (beta chain). Antigen: not known. These data belong to a study of memory CD4+ T cells and cytomegalovirus serostatus. Assay: immunoSEQ multiplex PCR; the TCRdb copy retains only in-frame clones and omits some. Among tens of thousands of clones listed, 60% to 80% were seen once. The sort gate was single viable CD3+CD4+CD8-CD45RO+ cells for memory CD4+ T cells. The study, taken as a whole, reports: A US-trained random forest predicted CMV serostatus with median AUC around 0.91.

The source of this sequence is an adult in good health and CMV-seronegative. The sample consisted of memory CD4+ T cells from blood.

The CDR3 sequence: CASSLLVDYEQYF. CDR3 bases: TGTGCCAGCAGCTTATTAGTAGACTACGAGCAGTACTTC. The chain joins TRBV7-8 to TRBJ2-7; no clear D. Germline CDR1 reads SGHVS; CDR2 reads FQNEAQ. The CDR3 length is 13 residues. V was clipped by 2 bases and J by 3 bases, with 8 bases between them.